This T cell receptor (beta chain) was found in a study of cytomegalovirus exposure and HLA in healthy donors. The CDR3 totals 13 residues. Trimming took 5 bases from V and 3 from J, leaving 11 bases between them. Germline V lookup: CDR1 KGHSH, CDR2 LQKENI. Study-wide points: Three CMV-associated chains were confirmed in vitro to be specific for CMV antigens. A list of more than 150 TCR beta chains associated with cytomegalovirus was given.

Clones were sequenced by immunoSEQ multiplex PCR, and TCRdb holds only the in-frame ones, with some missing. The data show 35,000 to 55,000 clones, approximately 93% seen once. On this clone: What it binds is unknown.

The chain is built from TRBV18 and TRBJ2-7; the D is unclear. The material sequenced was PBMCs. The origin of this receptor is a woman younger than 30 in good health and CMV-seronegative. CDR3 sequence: CASSTGSDYEQYF. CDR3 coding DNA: TGTGCCAGCTCAACGGGTTCAGACTACGAGCAGTACTTC.